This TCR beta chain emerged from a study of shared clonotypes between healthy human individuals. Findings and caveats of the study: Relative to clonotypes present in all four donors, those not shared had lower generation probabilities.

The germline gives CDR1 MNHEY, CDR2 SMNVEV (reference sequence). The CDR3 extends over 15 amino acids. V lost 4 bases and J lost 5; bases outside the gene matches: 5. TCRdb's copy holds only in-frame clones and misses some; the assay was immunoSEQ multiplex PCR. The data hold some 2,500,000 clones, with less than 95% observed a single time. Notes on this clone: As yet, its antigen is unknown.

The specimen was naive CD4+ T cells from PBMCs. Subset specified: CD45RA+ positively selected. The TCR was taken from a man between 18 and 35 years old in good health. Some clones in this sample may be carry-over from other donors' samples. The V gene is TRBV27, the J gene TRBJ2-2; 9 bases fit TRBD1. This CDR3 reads CASSSRQGGTGELFF. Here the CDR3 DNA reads TGTGCCAGCAGTTCCCGACAGGGGGGAACCGGGGAGCTGTTTTTT.